The 29 T cell receptor beta chains listed next were all sequenced from one sample in a study of T cells in Graves' hyperthyroidism and ophthalmopathy. RNA transcripts gave rise to amplified TCR beta CDR3 regions. TCR CDR3 regions were first amplified by RT-PCR with HTBI primers. From the multiplex PCR reads, TCRdb called clonotypes with MiXCR, one entry per CDR3 protein. The data show about 280,000 distinct CDR3 sequences, 25% to 30% seen once. The sample consisted of blood. The receptor source for this set is a man aged 40-55 years with Graves' hyperthyroidism that later progressed to Graves' ophthalmopathy.

The rearrangement uses TRBV12-3 or TRBV12-4 and TRBJ2-3, with D unclear. The V end lost 5 bases, the J end lost 2 bases, and 11 bases lay between the germline ends. The CDR3 is 14 residues long. The CDR3 nucleotides are TGTGCCAGCAGTAGAAGGAACCTCACAGATACGCAGTATTTT. This encodes CASSRRNLTDTQYF.

There are many counts of this clonotype. The rearrangement joins TRBV2 to TRBJ1-1; unclear D gene. With 0 bases removed from V and 6 bases from J, the gap between germline ends came to 11 bases. CDR1 is SNHLY, CDR2 FYNNEI, per germline. CDR3 size: 14 residues. Written as DNA, the CDR3 is TGTGCCAGCAGTGAAGCCGGATGGGGAGCTGAAGCTTTCTTT. It codes for CASSEAGWGAEAFF.

This clonotype was found many times. The chain joins TRBV20-1 to TRBJ2-7, with 9 bases identical to TRBD2. V was clipped by 7 bases and J by 1 base; unmatched bases: 5. The CDR3 consists of 13 residues. Germline assignment: CDR1 DFQATT and CDR2 SNEGSKA (reference sequence). In DNA, the CDR3 is TGCAGTGGGACGACTAGCGGATCCTACGAGCAGTACTTC. Residues: CSGTTSGSYEQYF.

There are many counts of this clonotype. The chain joins TRBV2 to TRBJ1-1, with 10 nucleotides matching TRBD1. The germline gives CDR1 SNHLY, CDR2 FYNNEI. The J segment lost 8 bases and the V segment lost 5 bases, leaving 5 bases of the junction unmatched. CDR3 size: 13 residues. CDR3 loop: CASSRTGGAEAFF. CDR3 nucleotides: TGTGCCAGCAGTCGGACAGGGGGGGCCGAAGCTTTCTTT.

The CDR3 region is CASSLGQTSGNTIYF. In DNA, the CDR3 is TGTGCCAGCAGTTTGGGACAGACCTCTGGAAACACCATATATTTT. This chain uses TRBV6-5 with TRBJ1-3; 7 positions match TRBD1. Per the germline V gene, CDR1 is MNHEY and CDR2 is SVGAGI. The CDR3 covers 15 residues. After removal of 4 bases from V and 0 bases from J, the junction contained 3 bases not matched to a gene.

This clonotype has a count of ten or more. The J gene is TRBJ1-3, the V gene TRBV18; no clear D gene. This CDR3 region has 16 residues. Trimming removed 3 bases from V and 0 bases from J, with 12 bases in between. Per germline, CDR1 KGHSH and CDR2 LQKENI. In nucleotides, the CDR3 is TGTGCCAGCTCACCTCTTTCAGCTTCCTCTGGAAACACCATATATTTT. It yields the protein CASSPLSASSGNTIYF.

This sequence joins TRBV11-1 and TRBJ2-7; 9 bases are a match to TRBD1. With 4 bases clipped from V and 2 bases from J, the junction kept 6 bases outside the gene matches. Per the germline V gene, CDR1 is SGHAT and CDR2 is FQDESV (reference sequence). This CDR3 contains 15 residues. The CDR3 spells CASSSAHRGPYEQYF. The CDR3 region has the DNA TGTGCCAGCAGCTCCGCGCACAGGGGGCCCTACGAGCAGTACTTC.

There are many counts of this clonotype. The chain recombines TRBV5-1 with TRBJ1-1; D remains ambiguous. The germline V gene encodes CDR1 SGHRS and CDR2 YFSETQ. Deletions cut 1 base from V and 4 bases from J, with 8 bases between. This CDR3 has 13 residues. CDR3 loop: CASSLSMGTEAFF. DNA of the CDR3: TGCGCCAGCAGCTTGAGTATGGGCACTGAAGCTTTCTTT.

This clonotype was observed at least ten times. The chain uses TRBV24-1 and TRBJ2-2; 10 positions agree with TRBD2. The CDR3 covers 18 residues. The germline V gene encodes CDR1 KGHDR and CDR2 SFDVKD. Trimming removed 2 bases from V and 5 bases from J; junction bases left unmatched: 10. As DNA, the CDR3 is TGTGCCACCAGTGATTCGACAGCGGGAGGGCCGAGAACCGGGGAGCTGTTTTTT. Translated: CATSDSTAGGPRTGELFF.

Many counts were recorded for this clonotype. The chain employs TRBV2 and TRBJ2-3; unclear D gene. The CDR3 runs to 13 residues. Trimming took 5 bases from V and 6 from J, leaving 12 bases between them. Germline CDR1 reads SNHLY; CDR2 reads FYNNEI. CDR3 residues: CASSSGRADTQYF. CDR3 bases: TGTGCCAGCAGTTCAGGAAGGGCCGATACGCAGTATTTT.

This clonotype was seen ten or more times. The chain combines TRBV11-1 with TRBJ1-3; a possible D gene is TRBD1 (6 bases). This CDR3 is 18 amino acids long. Per the germline V gene, CDR1 is SGHAT and CDR2 is FQDESV (reference sequence). V gave up 5 bases and J gave up 0 bases, with 20 bases separating them. The CDR3 DNA reads TGTGCCAGCAGCCAACCAAGATCAAGGGACAACTCTGGAAACACCATATATTTT. As protein: CASSQPRSRDNSGNTIYF. The whole variable domain, remainder taken from reference TRBV11-1 and TRBJ1-3, is EAEVAQSPRYKITEKSQAVAFWCDPISGHATLYWYRQILGQGPELLVQFQDESVVDDSQLPKDRFSAERLKGVDSTLKIQPAELGDSAMYLCASSQPRSRDNSGNTIYFGEGSWLTVV.

In this sample, this clonotype turned up many times. J is TRBJ2-3 and V is TRBV12-5; unclear D gene. V shed 0 bases and J shed 3 bases, with 4 bases lying between them. The CDR3 contains 13 residues. Germline CDR1 LGHNT, CDR2 FRNRAP. The CDR3, as DNA: TGTGCTAGTGGTTTGGTATTTACAGATACGCAGTATTTT. It codes for CASGLVFTDTQYF.

The chain combines TRBV6-1 with TRBJ2-2, with 8 nucleotides matching TRBD1. In germline, CDR1 is MNHNS, CDR2 SASEGT. J gave up 5 bases and V 6 bases, and 8 bases lay outside the gene matches. The CDR3 extends over 15 amino acids. CDR3 amino acids: CASRLGQDWTGELFF. In nucleotides, the CDR3 is TGTGCCAGCAGATTGGGACAGGATTGGACCGGGGAGCTGTTTTTT.

Many counts were recorded for this clonotype. The V and J genes are TRBV6-1 and TRBJ1-2; no clear D. Germline V CDR1 and CDR2: MNHNS, SASEGT. This CDR3 is 12 amino acids long. Trimming took 3 bases from V and 4 from J, leaving 6 bases between them. This CDR3 reads CASSDSSYGYTF. For the CDR3, the DNA is TGTGCCAGCAGTGACAGCTCCTATGGCTACACCTTC.

In this sample, this clonotype turned up many times. The gene calls are TRBV28 and TRBJ1-1, with a tentative D call TRBD1 (5 bases). CDR1 and CDR2 (germline): MDHEN, SYDVKM. The CDR3 length is 12 residues. Trimming cost V 5 bases and J 6 bases, with 10 bases left between them. This CDR3 reads CASSVTRAEAFF. The CDR3 bases are TGTGCCAGCAGTGTAACCAGGGCTGAAGCTTTCTTT.

This clonotype has ten or more counts. The chain employs TRBV20-1 and TRBJ1-2, with TRBD1 as a possible D gene (6 bases). V was pared by 5 bases and J by 4 bases, with 11 bases between. Germline lookup yields CDR1 DFQATT and CDR2 SNEGSKA (reference sequence). The CDR3 sequence is 12 residues long. CDR3 sequence: CSAYREIYGYTF. For the CDR3, the DNA is TGCAGTGCTTACAGGGAAATCTATGGCTACACCTTC.

The chain uses TRBV30 and TRBJ1-5; D not resolved. Looked up from germline, CDR1 is GTSNPN and CDR2 is SVGIG (reference sequence). The ends were cut back, 1 base at V and 4 bases at J, with 8 bases in the middle. This CDR3 comprises 13 residues. The CDR3 is CAWSEQPNQPQHF. The CDR3 DNA reads TGTGCCTGGAGTGAACAGCCAAATCAGCCCCAGCATTTT.

This clonotype was recorded many times. The CDR3 nucleotides are TGTGCCAGCCAGTGGGGTCCCGACACCTACGAGCAGTACTTC. Its translation: CASQWGPDTYEQYF. The chain recombines TRBV12-3 or TRBV12-4 with TRBJ2-7; no clear D. Trimming left V 8 bases short and J 2 bases short, with 16 bases between. This CDR3 has 14 amino acids.

This clonotype was observed many times. V and J are TRBV27 and TRBJ2-2, with TRBD2 matching over 7 bases. This CDR3 comprises 14 residues. The trim removed 8 bases at V and 3 bases at J, leaving 6 bases unmatched. Germline V lookup: CDR1 MNHEY, CDR2 SMNVEV (reference sequence). This chain's CDR3 is CASWSGMYTGELFF. For the CDR3, the DNA is TGTGCCAGCTGGAGCGGGATGTACACCGGGGAGCTGTTTTTT.

Ten or more counts support this clonotype. The chain recombines TRBV20-1 with TRBJ2-7, with D perhaps matching TRBD2 (5 bases). V lost 3 bases, J lost 4 bases, and 10 bases lay in between. CDR3 length equals 12 residues. Germline values: CDR1 DFQATT, CDR2 SNEGSKA (reference sequence). CDR3 sequence reads: CSASVGDYEQYF. The CDR3 nucleotides are TGCAGTGCTAGCGTCGGGGATTACGAGCAGTACTTC.

This clonotype appeared many times. This chain links TRBV2 with TRBJ2-2; D uncertain. V was shortened by 6 bases and J by 3 bases, with 11 bases between the two germline ends. Germline lookup yields CDR1 SNHLY and CDR2 FYNNEI. This CDR3 comprises 14 residues. The CDR3 loop is CASRTTRDTGELFF. Here the CDR3 DNA reads TGTGCCAGCAGAACAACTCGGGACACCGGGGAGCTGTTTTTT.

This clonotype was observed many times. The chain is built from TRBV19 and TRBJ1-1; TRBD1 aligns across 8 bases. V shed 4 bases and J 0 bases; nucleotides not matched to a gene: 7. The CDR3 extends over 16 amino acids. Germline CDR1 LNHDA, CDR2 SQIVND (reference sequence). The CDR3 spells CASSTSGGSVNTEAFF. CDR3 DNA: TGTGCCAGTAGTACCTCAGGGGGCTCTGTGAACACTGAAGCTTTCTTT.

This clonotype showed up many times. The J gene is TRBJ2-5, the V gene TRBV20-1, with 14 bases identical to TRBD2. After removal of 7 bases from V and 5 bases from J, the junction contained 3 bases not matched to a gene. Germline lookup yields CDR1 DFQATT and CDR2 SNEGSKA (reference sequence). This CDR3 has 13 residues. CDR3 DNA sequence: TGCAGTGGACTAGCGGGAGGGGGGGAGACCCAGTACTTC. Amino acid sequence: CSGLAGGGETQYF.

This sequence joins TRBV28 and TRBJ1-2; tentatively, D is TRBD1 (5 bases). CDR1 is MDHEN and CDR2 is SYDVKM in the germline V gene. This CDR3 spans 14 amino acids. Deletions cut 5 bases from V and 4 bases from J, with 14 bases between. The CDR3 region is CASSPPDKFYGYTF. CDR3 bases: TGTGCCAGCAGTCCGCCGGACAAATTCTATGGCTACACCTTC.

This clonotype was picked up many times. This chain's CDR3 is CASSLGRPSWETQYF. The CDR3 bases are TGTGCCAGCAGTTTAGGGCGGCCTAGCTGGGAGACCCAGTACTTC. The rearrangement joins TRBV28 to TRBJ2-5; TRBD2 might be the D (5 bases). Germline V gene data show CDR1 as MDHEN and CDR2 as SYDVKM. This CDR3 region has 15 residues. Trimming took off 2 bases at V and 5 bases at J, with 15 bases between the two ends.

The sample holds many counts of this clonotype. The genes are TRBV20-1 and TRBJ1-2; TRBD1 aligns across 7 bases. V lost 4 bases and J lost 8; bases outside the gene matches: 4. Germline V gives CDR1 DFQATT, CDR2 SNEGSKA (reference sequence). This CDR3 spans 11 amino acids. The CDR3 spells CSAKDRRGYTF. The DNA of the CDR3 is TGCAGTGCTAAGGACAGGCGGGGCTACACCTTC.

In its sample, this clonotype was seen many times. The chain links TRBV5-1 to TRBJ1-2, with TRBD1 identical over 8 bases. From germline, CDR1 is SGHRS and CDR2 YFSETQ. The trim removed 4 bases at V and 3 bases at J, leaving 14 bases unmatched. The CDR3 contains 17 residues. CDR3 DNA: TGCGCCAGCAGCCTCTCATGGACAGGGAGAATGGACTATGGCTACACCTTC. This translates into CASSLSWTGRMDYGYTF.

Ten or more counts support this clonotype. V gene TRBV12-3 or TRBV12-4 combines with J gene TRBJ2-7; the match to TRBD2 covers 7 bases. J gave up 3 bases and V 3 bases, and 5 bases lay outside the gene matches. CDR3 length: 14 residues. CDR3 region: CASSFSSGVYEQYF. CDR3 sequence (DNA): TGTGCCAGCAGTTTTTCCAGCGGGGTCTACGAGCAGTACTTC.

This clonotype was found many times. The junction and the germline gene differ at one end; a read error may be behind it. The CDR3 DNA follows: TGTGCCAGCAGTTTATCGATGACTAGGCGGGAGGTCTACGAACAGTACTTC. This gives the protein CASSLSMTRREVYEQYF. This chain connects TRBV27 to TRBJ2-7, with TRBD2 matching over 8 bases. The germline V gene has CDR1 MNHEY and CDR2 SMNVEV (reference sequence). CDR3 size: 17 residues.